The entry below describes one TCR beta chain. Germline V gene data show CDR1 as KGHSH and CDR2 as LQKENI. V lost 4 bases, J lost 2 bases, and 12 bases lay in between. The CDR3 covers 15 residues. This record belongs to a study of blood T cell repertoires in COVID-19. Sequencing used immunoSEQ multiplex PCR; TCRdb keeps in-frame clones, though not all of them. This table has around 300,000 clones, around nine tenths appearing once. The rearrangement joins TRBV18 to TRBJ1-3; weak D call: TRBD1 (6 bases). The clonotype originates from a man aged 30 to 45 who had recovered from COVID-19. Material for sequencing was PBMCs or T cells enriched from blood (not recorded which). The CDR3 nucleotides read TGTGCCAGCTCACTAACAAACAGGGCTGGAAACACCATATATTTT. This codes for CASSLTNRAGNTIYF.